Presented here are 21 T cell receptor beta chains from one specimen sequenced in a study of cytomegalovirus exposure and HLA in healthy donors. Primers: 60 Vbeta forward and 13 Jbeta reverse. Assay used: immunoSEQ multiplex PCR; TCRdb lists only in-frame clones, some missing. The table shows roughly 120,000 clones, with around 80% occurring only once. Input material: PBMCs. Receptors originate from a man aged 18 to 30 in good health and CMV-seronegative.

The rearrangement joins TRBV4-1 to TRBJ2-6; TRBD1 might be the D (6 bases). CDR3 length equals 17 residues. With 4 bases removed from V and 4 bases from J, the gap between germline ends came to 17 bases. CDR1 and CDR2 (germline): MGHRA, YSYEKL. The CDR3 nucleotides are TGCGCCAGCAGCCCTTCCTCCACAGGGCGAGGGGCCAACGTCCTGACTTTC. Translation gives CASSPSSTGRGANVLTF.

The chain uses TRBV7-9 and TRBJ2-7, with a possible D match to TRBD2 (5 bases). The CDR3 has 13 amino acids. Germline V gives CDR1 SEHNR, CDR2 FQNEAQ (reference sequence). V was clipped by 5 bases and J by 6 bases, with 14 bases between them. CDR3 protein: CASSLGVSGEQYF. DNA of the CDR3: TGTGCCAGCAGCCTCGGGGTATCAGGCGAGCAGTACTTC.

The chain carries TRBV30 and TRBJ2-2, with 7 bases fitting TRBD1. The germline V gene has CDR1 GTSNPN and CDR2 SVGIG (reference sequence). Germline trimming cut 0 bases from V and 6 bases from J; bases unmatched to any gene: 4. This CDR3 has 14 amino acids. The CDR3 DNA reads TGTGCCTGGAGTGTATCGACAGGGCCCGGGGAGCTGTTTTTT. It translates to CAWSVSTGPGELFF.

The chain recombines TRBV5-5 with TRBJ2-2; 8 bases align to TRBD1. Germline V gene data show CDR1 as SGHKS and CDR2 as YYEKEE (reference sequence). The CDR3 is 15 residues long. V shed 3 bases, J shed 3 bases, and the junction held 4 bases outside the gene matches. CDR3 in DNA: TGTGCCAGCAGCTCTGTGACAGGGGACACCGGGGAGCTGTTTTTT. It specifies CASSSVTGDTGELFF.

The chain couples TRBV7-6 to TRBJ2-7, with D tentatively TRBD2 (6 bases). V was shortened by 0 bases and J by 2 bases, with 11 bases between the two germline ends. The V gene's germline CDR1 is SGHVS and CDR2 FNYEAQ. CDR3 length: 15 residues. CDR3 DNA: TGTGCCAGCAGCTTAGCTGGAGGGCTGGCCTACGAGCAGTACTTC. This encodes CASSLAGGLAYEQYF.

The chain recombines TRBV28 with TRBJ2-1; 10 bases map to TRBD2. Unmatched junction bases numbered 3, after V lost 2 bases and J lost 8 bases. Germline V gene lookup returns CDR1 MDHEN and CDR2 SYDVKM. The CDR3 runs to 14 residues. Written as DNA, the CDR3 is TGTGCCAGCAGTTTAGGCCTAGCGGGAGATGAGCAGTTCTTC. Translation gives CASSLGLAGDEQFF.

V is TRBV28 and J is TRBJ1-3; 10 bases match TRBD1. Germline V gene sequence: CDR1 MDHEN, CDR2 SYDVKM. The CDR3 contains 15 residues. V gave up 3 bases and J gave up 4 bases; unmatched junction bases: 3. The CDR3 reads CASSLTGGLGNTIYF. In DNA, the CDR3 is TGTGCCAGCAGTTTGACAGGGGGCCTCGGAAACACCATATATTTT.

The V gene is TRBV15, the J gene TRBJ1-4; a weak D match, TRBD1 (5 bases). The germline V gene encodes CDR1 LNHNV and CDR2 YYDKDF (reference sequence). The CDR3 totals 13 residues. V was clipped by 5 bases and J by 5 bases, with 9 bases between them. The CDR3 here is CATSGGLNEKLFF. CDR3 nucleotide sequence: TGTGCCACCAGCGGGGGGTTAAATGAAAAACTGTTTTTT.

The CDR3 region has the DNA TGCGCCAGCAGCCAAGGGGCGGGAGGGGGGACTAGCACAGATACGCAGTATTTT. Amino acids: CASSQGAGGGTSTDTQYF. The chain couples TRBV4-1 to TRBJ2-3; TRBD2 aligns across 9 bases. The CDR3 covers 18 residues. J gave up 0 bases and V 1 base, and 8 bases lay outside the gene matches. Looked up from germline, CDR1 is MGHRA and CDR2 is YSYEKL.

This chain links TRBV14 with TRBJ2-1, with a possible D match to TRBD1 (5 bases). V was shortened by 3 bases and J by 2 bases, with 14 bases between the two germline ends. This CDR3 spans 16 amino acids. Per germline, CDR1 SGHDN and CDR2 FVKESK. In DNA form, the CDR3 reads TGTGCCAGCAGCCATGGTTCAGGGCGAACCTACAATGAGCAGTTCTTC. Translation gives CASSHGSGRTYNEQFF. Full variable domain (missing parts from reference TRBV14 and TRBJ2-1): EAGVTQFPSHSVIEKGQTVTLRCDPISGHDNLYWYRRVMGKEIKFLLHFVKESKQDESGMPNNRFLAERTGGTYSTLKVQPAELEDSGVYFCASSHGSGRTYNEQFFGPGTRLTVL.

In nucleotides, the CDR3 is TGCGCCAGCAGCCAAGAGGGGACACTTACTACAGATACGCAGTATTTT. Translated, it gives CASSQEGTLTTDTQYF. This chain uses TRBV4-3 with TRBJ2-3, with D possibly TRBD1 on 6 matching bases. Trimming stripped 0 bases from V and 3 bases from J, with 13 bases between. The CDR3 extends over 16 amino acids. Germline values: CDR1 LGHNA, CDR2 YSLEER.

The chain combines TRBV20-1 with TRBJ2-7; D not certain. The CDR3 loop spans 11 amino acids. The germline V gene has CDR1 DFQATT and CDR2 SNEGSKA (reference sequence). Trimming took off 0 bases at V and 3 bases at J, with 3 bases between the two ends. CDR3 in DNA: TGCAGTGCTAGAGATAGCTACGAGCAGTACTTC. It specifies CSARDSYEQYF.

As for this clone: This specimen includes other DNA sequences encoding the same CDR3. The chain uses TRBV30 and TRBJ1-5; D possibly corresponds to TRBD1 (6 bases). Germline V gene lookup returns CDR1 GTSNPN and CDR2 SVGIG (reference sequence). The V end was cut by 3 bases, the J end by 4 bases, with 10 bases between. This CDR3 comprises 13 residues. CDR3 nucleotide sequence: TGTGCCTGGAGCCTACAGGGAAATCAGCCCCAGCATTTT. Translated: CAWSLQGNQPQHF.

The chain has TRBV29-1 and TRBJ2-7, with 8 bases that match TRBD1. With V trimmed by 5 bases and J by 3 bases, 6 bases remained unmatched. Germline V lookup: CDR1 SQVTM, CDR2 ANQGSEA. The CDR3 loop spans 13 amino acids. The CDR3 here is CSVSSGTGYEQYF. The CDR3 DNA reads TGCAGCGTTAGTTCCGGGACAGGCTACGAGCAGTACTTC.

The CDR3 DNA follows: TGTGCCAGCATTGAGCGGGAGGGCCTGAATGAGCAGTTCTTC. It is translated as CASIEREGLNEQFF. This chain uses TRBV6-6 with TRBJ2-1; 10 positions agree with TRBD2. The CDR3 contains 14 residues. Germline CDR1 and CDR2: MNHNY and SVGAGI (reference sequence). With V trimmed by 7 bases and J by 7 bases, 7 bases remained unmatched.

CDR3 region: CASKPSPSSYNEQFF. The CDR3 DNA sequence: TGTGCCAGCAAACCAAGTCCGAGCTCCTACAATGAGCAGTTCTTC. V is TRBV5-8 and J is TRBJ2-1; D is undetermined. CDR3 size: 15 residues. Trimming pared 6 bases from V and 0 bases from J, leaving 13 bases between. Germline values: CDR1 SGHTS, CDR2 YDEGEE.

The J gene is TRBJ2-5, the V gene TRBV5-1, with D unresolved. Trimming removed 0 bases at V and 3 bases at J, with 6 bases between. CDR1 is SGHRS, CDR2 YFSETQ, per germline. The CDR3 sequence is 13 residues long. Here the CDR3 reads CASSLATKETQYF. The CDR3 DNA reads as TGCGCCAGCAGCTTGGCGACAAAAGAGACCCAGTACTTC.

V and J are TRBV9 and TRBJ2-2; TRBD2 matches 9 bases. V shed 4 bases, J shed 3 bases, and the junction held 13 bases outside the gene matches. This CDR3 has 18 residues. Per the germline V gene, CDR1 is SGDLS and CDR2 is YYNGEE. In DNA form, the CDR3 reads TGTGCCAGCAGCTCCCAGGCGCGGGAGGGCCTAGACACCGGGGAGCTGTTTTTT. It encodes CASSSQAREGLDTGELFF.

V gene TRBV19 combines with J gene TRBJ1-4; D might be TRBD1 (5 bases). The V and J ends lost 2 bases and 5 bases respectively, with 12 bases between them. This CDR3 comprises 15 residues. CDR1 and CDR2 from the germline V gene are LNHDA and SQIVND (reference sequence). This CDR3 reads CASSIFKGANEKLFF. Written as DNA, the CDR3 is TGTGCCAGTAGTATATTTAAAGGGGCCAATGAAAAACTGTTTTTT. The variable domain in full, completed from reference TRBV19 and TRBJ1-4, reads DGGITQSPKYLFRKEGQNVTLSCEQNLNHDAMYWYRQDPGQGLRLIYYSQIVNDFQKGDIAEGYSVSREKKESFPLTVTSAQKNPTAFYLCASSIFKGANEKLFFGSGTQLSVL.

The chain couples TRBV2 to TRBJ1-2, with unresolved D. V lost 4 bases to trimming and J lost 7 bases, with 13 bases between them. The CDR3 length is 13 residues. Germline CDR1 and CDR2: SNHLY and FYNNEI. CDR3 DNA: TGTGCCAGCAGTGTTTGGGGAGGTGGTGGCTACACCTTC. It encodes CASSVWGGGGYTF.

V is TRBV7-9 and J is TRBJ2-7, with 9 positions matching TRBD1. The germline V gene encodes CDR1 SEHNR and CDR2 FQNEAQ (reference sequence). CDR3 length: 14 residues. V was clipped by 7 bases and J by 6 bases; unmatched bases: 10. Here the CDR3 DNA reads TGTGCCAGCACCTCAGGACAGGGGTGGGTCGAGCAGTACTTC. Translated: CASTSGQGWVEQYF.